The sequence of this T cell receptor (beta chain) was determined in a study of cytomegalovirus exposure and HLA in healthy donors. Study-wide results and limits: Rare TCR sequences dominated, though some public TCRs recurred in many donors. An analysis done earlier found most TCR beta V segments productive about 87% or about 30% of the time. Common viral pathogens seemed, in a later analysis, to connect with several of the most significant clusters.

PCR involved 60 Vbeta and 13 Jbeta primers. Sequenced by immunoSEQ multiplex PCR; TCRdb stores in-frame clones only, minus some. The sample includes some 150,000 clones. The CDR3 loop spans 13 amino acids. V lost 6 bases, J lost 2 bases, and 1 base stayed unmatched. The germline CDR1 and CDR2 sequences are ENHRY and SYGVKD. As concerns this clone: What it recognizes is unknown.

It was healthy bone marrow donors who served as donors. The sequenced sample consisted of PBMCs. The TCR was taken from a man aged 35 to 55 in good health and CMV-seronegative. The chain uses TRBV10-3 and TRBJ2-7; 10 positions match TRBD1. This CDR3 is CAISGTGAYEQYF. CDR3 sequence (DNA): TGTGCCATCAGCGGGACAGGGGCCTACGAGCAGTACTTC.